The clone carrying this TCR beta chain has more than one count but fewer than ten. Its antigen remains unknown. The authors ran a second PCR of about 7 to 11 cycles using a sample-barcoded 5' primer and a J-beta primer mix. TCRdb processed the 5' RACE reads anew with MiXCR; each CDR3 protein has one entry. The sample has hundreds of thousands of distinct CDR3 sequences, about 26% seen once; the top ten hold around 2.9%. The CDR3 spans 13 residues. The germline V gene encodes CDR1 SNHLY and CDR2 FYNNEI. V shed 7 bases and J shed 5 bases, with 14 bases lying between them. The donors, healthy Caucasians from Russia, were aged roughly 6 to 90. This entry belongs to a study of blood T cells in healthy people across ages. Study summary: About one barcoded TCR beta cDNA was captured per two T cells.

Whole-study results and caveats: The diversity estimates, figures obtained from one million T cells, were considered underestimates.

These data also featured in a second study, about T cells of mothers and their children.

The sequence was collected from a boy between 10 and 17 years old in good health. The V and J genes are TRBV2 and TRBJ1-1; TRBD1 might be the D (5 bases). Sequencing was performed on blood. The CDR3 sequence is CASTGAIKTEAFF. CDR3 bases: TGTGCCAGCACCGGGGCGATAAAAACTGAAGCTTTCTTT.